This TCR beta chain is drawn from a study of T cells in narcolepsy. CDR1 is SGHDT, CDR2 YYEEEE, per germline. CDR3 length: 13 amino acids. V shed 3 bases and J shed 0 bases, with 6 bases lying between them. The data were produced by immunoSEQ multiplex PCR, yet TCRdb's version contains in-frame clones alone and is incomplete. Here the sample spans about 22,000 clones, about 86% being singletons. The chain employs TRBV5-6 and TRBJ2-5; D is unresolved. This receptor was obtained from a human donor in good health. Specimen: memory (CD45RA-) CD4+ T cells from blood. In DNA, the CDR3 is TGTGCCAGCAGCTGGCTAGACCAAGAGACCCAGTACTTC. It yields the protein CASSWLDQETQYF.